Reported below is one T cell receptor beta chain. This specimen belongs to a study of blood T cell repertoires in COVID-19. Assay used: immunoSEQ multiplex PCR; TCRdb lists only in-frame clones, some missing. The repertoire has some 150,000 clones, around 80% of them found once; the top ten carry 10% to 15%. The CDR3 has 14 residues. The V end lost 3 bases, the J end lost 0 bases, and 9 bases lay between the germline ends. Germline CDR1 LNHDA, CDR2 SQIVND (reference sequence). This sequence joins TRBV19 and TRBJ2-7, with D possibly being TRBD1 (6 bases). This TCR was recovered from a man aged 60 to 75 with active or convalescent COVID-19. The sequencing input was peripheral blood. CDR3 region: CASSMTGSSYEQYF. The CDR3 DNA follows: TGTGCCAGTAGTATGACAGGAAGCTCCTACGAGCAGTACTTC.